This passage covers 14 T cell receptor beta chains from one sample sequenced in a study of blood T cell repertoires in COVID-19. Using immunoSEQ multiplex PCR, the repertoire was profiled, and TCRdb retains in-frame clones only, with some absent. The sample consists of about 98,000 clones, approximately 86% of them appearing once. The sample was peripheral blood. The receptors come from a man aged 50-59 years with acute or convalescent COVID-19.

The V and J genes are TRBV7-3 and TRBJ2-2, with 11 bases identical to TRBD2. Germline V gives CDR1 SGHTA, CDR2 FQGTGA. The ends lost 5 bases at V and 6 bases at J; junction bases unmatched: 20. This CDR3 has 20 residues. The CDR3 sequence is CASSTPTSGREPTAPGELFF. The CDR3 nucleotides are TGTGCCAGCAGCACACCCACTAGCGGGAGAGAACCCACAGCTCCCGGGGAGCTGTTTTTT.

The gene calls are TRBV19 and TRBJ2-5; the D is unclear. The V end was cut by 10 bases, the J end by 4 bases, with 7 bases between. Germline CDR1 and CDR2: LNHDA and SQIVND (reference sequence). The CDR3 length is 10 residues. The CDR3 reads CAIPGETQYF. The DNA for the CDR3 is TGTGCCATACCGGGAGAGACCCAGTACTTC. Combining the CDR3 with reference TRBV19 and TRBJ2-5 gives the whole variable domain DGGITQSPKYLFRKEGQNVTLSCEQNLNHDAMYWYRQDPGQGLRLIYYSQIVNDFQKGDIAEGYSVSREKKESFPLTVTSAQKNPTAFYLCAIPGETQYFGPGTRLLVL.

The chain joins TRBV5-4 to TRBJ2-2; D possibly corresponds to TRBD2 (5 bases). The CDR3 contains 16 residues. Trimming shortened V by 0 bases and J by 0 bases, and 9 bases separated the two germline ends. CDR1 is SGHNT and CDR2 is YYREEE in the germline V gene (reference sequence). The CDR3 nucleotides read TGTGCCAGCAGCTTGGCCCTGAGGGCGAACACCGGGGAGCTGTTTTTT. Translation gives CASSLALRANTGELFF.

This chain links TRBV2 with TRBJ2-3; no definite D call. The CDR3 runs to 18 residues. Germline-derived CDR1 and CDR2 are SNHLY and FYNNEI. Trimming shortened V by 3 bases and J by 3 bases, and 22 bases separated the two germline ends. CDR3 sequence (DNA): TGTGCCAGCAGTGACAGTTTTAGGAGCTTGGTCGTTACAGATACGCAGTATTTT. It is translated as CASSDSFRSLVVTDTQYF.

This clone has just one count. The chain uses TRBV6-1 and TRBJ2-7, with a tentative D call TRBD1 (7 bases). The V end was cut by 0 bases, the J end by 3 bases, with 21 bases between. The CDR3 is made up of 18 amino acids. Germline lookup yields CDR1 MNHNS and CDR2 SASEGT. CDR3 residues: CASSEALIRPGGNYEQYF. In DNA, the CDR3 is TGTGCCAGCAGTGAAGCTTTAATCCGGCCAGGGGGGAACTACGAGCAGTACTTC.

The V call is TRBV7-9, the J call TRBJ2-7; 14 bases are a match to TRBD2. The CDR3 loop spans 18 amino acids. Germline CDR1 SEHNR, CDR2 FQNEAQ (reference sequence). V was pared by 5 bases and J by 7 bases, with 16 bases of the junction left unmatched. Here the CDR3 reads CASSPGTSGSPPNLEQYF. CDR3 in DNA: TGTGCCAGCAGCCCCGGGACTAGCGGGAGCCCTCCGAACCTAGAGCAGTACTTC.

The V and J genes are TRBV5-1 and TRBJ2-7, with a possible D match to TRBD1 (5 bases). The CDR3 is 17 residues long. Germline values: CDR1 SGHRS, CDR2 YFSETQ. The V and J ends lost 0 bases and 5 bases respectively, with 21 bases between them. In nucleotides, the CDR3 is TGCGCCAGCAGCTTGGCCCGTCAGGCAGGGTTAGCCGACGAGCAGTACTTC. Residues: CASSLARQAGLADEQYF. The variable domain in full, completed from reference TRBV5-1 and TRBJ2-7, reads KAGVTQTPRYLIKTRGQQVTLSCSPISGHRSVSWYQQTPGQGLQFLFEYFSETQRNKGNFPGRFSGRQFSNSRSEMNVSTLELGDSALYLCASSLARQAGLADEQYFGPGTRLTVT.

The chain has TRBV18 and TRBJ1-3; D call uncertain. V gave up 6 bases and J gave up 5 bases, with 20 bases separating them. The CDR3 runs to 16 residues. Germline lookup yields CDR1 KGHSH and CDR2 LQKENI. CDR3 bases: TGTGCCAGCTCTCCCGAATACGGTCCTCTTAGAAACACCATATATTTT. Protein sequence: CASSPEYGPLRNTIYF. Complete variable domain (other parts from reference TRBV18 and TRBJ1-3): NAGVMQNPRHLVRRRGQEARLRCSPMKGHSHVYWYRQLPEEGLKFMVYLQKENIIDESGMPKERFSAEFPKEGPSILRIQQVVRGDSAAYFCASSPEYGPLRNTIYFGEGSWLTVV.

The V gene is TRBV7-2, the J gene TRBJ2-7, with 11 nucleotides matching TRBD2. With V trimmed by 1 base and J by 3 bases, 8 bases remained unmatched. Looked up from germline, CDR1 is SGHTA and CDR2 is FQGNSA. This CDR3 is 17 amino acids long. CDR3 loop: CASSLVTSGKNFYEQYF. The CDR3 DNA sequence: TGTGCCAGCAGCTTAGTGACTAGCGGGAAAAACTTCTACGAGCAGTACTTC.

The chain joins TRBV11-3 to TRBJ2-1; 11 bases map to TRBD2. The CDR3 contains 16 residues. In germline, CDR1 is SGHNT, CDR2 YENEEA. V was pared by 5 bases and J by 3 bases, with 6 bases of the junction left unmatched. The CDR3 DNA reads TGTGCCAGCAGCCCAGAAGGGACTAGCGGCTACAATGAGCAGTTCTTC. It specifies CASSPEGTSGYNEQFF.

The count of this clone is one. The V call is TRBV15, the J call TRBJ1-2; 7 positions agree with TRBD1. In germline, CDR1 is LNHNV, CDR2 YYDKDF (reference sequence). The V segment lost 0 bases and the J segment 4 bases; nucleotides outside the gene matches: 5. The length of the CDR3 is 15 residues. CDR3 region: CATSRDPRGAYGYTF. The CDR3 DNA reads as TGTGCCACCAGCAGAGACCCCAGGGGGGCCTATGGCTACACCTTC.

This clone was seen just once. The chain's CDR3 is CASSPTGGSTDTQYF. CDR3 nucleotides: TGTGCCAGCAGCCCGACAGGGGGCAGCACAGATACGCAGTATTTT. V usage is TRBV5-6 and J usage is TRBJ2-3, with 10 bases matching TRBD1. The CDR3 runs to 15 residues. Losses at the gene ends were 4 bases for V and 0 bases for J; bases not matched to a gene: 2. Germline-derived CDR1 and CDR2 are SGHDT and YYEEEE.

The chain uses TRBV27 and TRBJ2-7; TRBD1 might be the D (6 bases). Germline assignment: CDR1 MNHEY and CDR2 SMNVEV (reference sequence). Deletions cut 2 bases from V and 2 bases from J, with 13 bases between. The CDR3 is 15 amino acids. The CDR3 is CASSLRGTDPYEQYF. CDR3 in DNA: TGTGCCAGCAGTTTAAGGGGGACGGATCCCTACGAGCAGTACTTC.

V is TRBV2 and J is TRBJ2-2; D remains ambiguous. The CDR3 has 12 residues. The V end was cut by 4 bases, the J end by 7 bases, with 7 bases between. CDR1 and CDR2 (germline): SNHLY, FYNNEI. CDR3 region: CASSGESGELFF. CDR3 DNA: TGTGCCAGCAGTGGTGAGAGCGGGGAGCTGTTTTTT.